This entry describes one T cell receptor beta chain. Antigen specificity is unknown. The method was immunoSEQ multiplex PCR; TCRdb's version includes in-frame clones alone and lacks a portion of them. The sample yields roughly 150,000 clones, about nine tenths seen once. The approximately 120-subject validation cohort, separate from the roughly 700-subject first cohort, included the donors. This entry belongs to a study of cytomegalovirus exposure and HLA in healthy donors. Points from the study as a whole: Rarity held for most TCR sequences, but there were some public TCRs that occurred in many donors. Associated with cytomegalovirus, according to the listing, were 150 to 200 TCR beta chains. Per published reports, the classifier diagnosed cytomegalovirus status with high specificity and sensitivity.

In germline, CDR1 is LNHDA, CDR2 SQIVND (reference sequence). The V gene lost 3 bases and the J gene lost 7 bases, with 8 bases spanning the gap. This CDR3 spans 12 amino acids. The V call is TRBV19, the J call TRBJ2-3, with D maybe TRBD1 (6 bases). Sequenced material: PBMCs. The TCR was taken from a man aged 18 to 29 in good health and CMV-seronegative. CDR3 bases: TGTGCCAGTAGTATGAGGGGGAATACGCAGTATTTT. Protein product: CASSMRGNTQYF.